Listed below are T cell receptor beta chains from one sample, sequenced in a study of blood T cell repertoires in COVID-19. Measured with immunoSEQ multiplex PCR; TCRdb has only the in-frame clones, and not every one. The sample lists some 70,000 clones, 90% to 95% occurring once. The sequenced sample was peripheral blood. These receptors all come from a human donor in a cohort sampled during active COVID-19. The CDR3 runs from the conserved cysteine through the conserved F or W. D genes are given only for firm matches. Where a row states a size, it is once, few, many or the class of an expanded clone; other rows omit it.

CDR3aa	CDR3nt	d_gene	j_gene	v_gene	abundance
CASSLDLGDQPQHF	TGTGCCAGCAGCTTGGATCTCGGGGATCAGCCCCAGCATTTT	NA	TRBJ1-5	TRBV5-4	few
CASSFTLALNEQFF	TGTGCCAGCAGCTTCACCTTAGCCCTCAATGAGCAGTTCTTC	NA	TRBJ2-1	TRBV7-2	NA
CASNRGLADTQYF	TGTGCCAGTAACAGGGGGTTGGCAGATACGCAGTATTTT	TRBD1	TRBJ2-3	TRBV19	NA
CASSVSPTGDNIQYF	TGTGCCAGCAGCGTAAGTCCGACAGGAGATAACATTCAGTACTTC	NA	TRBJ2-4	TRBV9	NA
CASTSQATEETQYF	TGTGCCAGCACCTCACAAGCAACAGAAGAGACCCAGTACTTC	NA	TRBJ2-5	TRBV7-9	NA
CASSYSIGDSSGNTIYF	TGTGCCAGCAGTTACTCGATCGGGGATTCCTCTGGAAACACCATATATTTT	NA	TRBJ1-3	TRBV6-2/TRBV6-3	NA
CASSLAGDQYTDTQYF	TGTGCCAGCAGCTTAGCGGGAGATCAGTACACAGATACGCAGTATTTT	NA	TRBJ2-3	TRBV7-6	NA
CASSGGDGSYGYTF	TGCGCCAGCAGCGGGGGGGACGGTAGCTATGGCTACACCTTC	NA	TRBJ1-2	TRBV5-1	NA
CATRASGELFF	TGTGCCACCAGGGCTTCCGGGGAGCTGTTTTTT	NA	TRBJ2-2	TRBV3-1/TRBV3-2	medium-sized
CATSHPFRDEQYF	TGTGCCACCAGCCATCCTTTTCGGGACGAGCAGTACTTC	NA	TRBJ2-7	TRBV15	NA
CASSYSAGGYEQYF	TGTGCCAGCAGTTACTCGGCAGGGGGCTACGAGCAGTACTTC	TRBD1	TRBJ2-7	TRBV6-2/TRBV6-3	NA
CASSYSGLGPGEQYF	TGTGCCAGCAGTTACTCGGGACTCGGCCCGGGGGAGCAGTACTTC	NA	TRBJ2-7	TRBV6-2/TRBV6-3	NA
CASSQGDRVTGKLFF	TGTGCCAGCAGCCAAGGGGACAGGGTTACGGGAAAACTGTTTTTT	TRBD1	TRBJ1-4	TRBV3-1/TRBV3-2	once
CASKPERGGGTDTQYF	TGTGCCAGTAAACCCGAACGGGGGGGCGGAACAGATACGCAGTATTTT	TRBD2	TRBJ2-3	TRBV7-3	NA
CAWRRDRGAYGYTF	TGTGCCTGGAGACGGGACAGGGGTGCCTATGGCTACACCTTC	TRBD1	TRBJ1-2	TRBV30	NA
CASISLGGLATNTGELFF	TGTGCCAGTATCTCACTCGGCGGACTAGCGACGAACACCGGGGAGCTGTTTTTT	TRBD2	TRBJ2-2	TRBV19	NA
CASSESREWGEQYF	TGTGCCAGCAGTGAGTCGCGGGAATGGGGCGAGCAGTACTTC	NA	TRBJ2-7	TRBV2	NA
CASSLSRISGQTFYGYTF	TGTGCCAGCAGTTTATCCCGGATTTCGGGACAGACCTTCTATGGCTACACCTTC	TRBD1	TRBJ1-2	TRBV28	once
CAKRGQPQETQYF	TGTGCCAAACGAGGACAACCCCAAGAGACCCAGTACTTC	NA	TRBJ2-5	TRBV19	NA
CASSLTRGKGETQYF	TGTGCCAGTAGTCTGACACGCGGGAAGGGTGAGACCCAGTACTTC	NA	TRBJ2-5	TRBV19	NA
CASSKQGASTDTQYF	TGTGCCAGCAGTAAACAGGGGGCCAGCACAGATACGCAGTATTTT	TRBD1	TRBJ2-3	TRBV27	once
CASSPRDYGYTF	TGTGCCAGCAGTCCCCGGGACTATGGCTACACCTTC	NA	TRBJ1-2	TRBV27	once
CSVEKVGRRAFF	TGCAGCGTTGAAAAAGTGGGGAGGAGAGCTTTCTTT	NA	TRBJ1-1	TRBV29-1	NA
CASSAAGGYQPQHF	TGTGCCAGTTCTGCGGCGGGGGGCTATCAGCCCCAGCATTTT	NA	TRBJ1-5	TRBV25-1	few
CASSLVPASGESSYEQYF	TGTGCCAGCAGCTTAGTCCCGGCTAGCGGGGAAAGCTCCTACGAGCAGTACTTC	TRBD2	TRBJ2-7	TRBV7-2	NA
CASSPRSGGGQETQYF	TGTGCCAGTAGTCCCCGTAGCGGCGGAGGGCAAGAGACCCAGTACTTC	NA	TRBJ2-5	TRBV19	NA
CASSGRQGGQPQHF	TGCGCCAGCAGTGGCCGACAGGGAGGCCAGCCCCAGCATTTT	TRBD1	TRBJ1-5	TRBV10-2	NA
CASSSMTGLEAFF	TGTGCCAGCAGCTCGATGACAGGGCTGGAAGCTTTCTTT	TRBD1	TRBJ1-1	TRBV5-6	NA
CASSLMAGAGYEQYF	TGTGCCAGCAGCTTAATGGCAGGGGCTGGCTACGAGCAGTACTTC	NA	TRBJ2-7	TRBV7-3	NA
CASSRMFQAGGATGELFF	TGTGCCAGCAGCCGTATGTTTCAAGCGGGGGGTGCCACCGGGGAGCTGTTTTTT	TRBD2	TRBJ2-2	TRBV5-8	NA
CASSYSAGATDTQYF	TGTGCCAGCAGTTACTCCGCGGGAGCCACAGATACGCAGTATTTT	TRBD2	TRBJ2-3	TRBV6-6	NA
CASSYSIATTGELFF	TGTGCCAGCAGTTACTCGATAGCGACGACCGGGGAGCTGTTTTTT	NA	TRBJ2-2	TRBV6-6	NA
CASRERAGVYNEQFF	TGTGCCAGCAGAGAAAGAGCGGGAGTGTACAATGAGCAGTTCTTC	TRBD2	TRBJ2-1	TRBV11-2	NA
CASSPSVDQPQHF	TGTGCCAGCAGCCCATCGGTGGATCAGCCCCAGCATTTT	NA	TRBJ1-5	TRBV7-9	NA
CATSDPDRGNTIYF	TGTGCCACCAGTGATCCGGACAGGGGAAACACCATATATTTT	TRBD1	TRBJ1-3	TRBV24-1	NA
CASSPRAGAIRGNTIYF	TGTGCCAGCAGCCCCAGGGCAGGGGCTATAAGGGGAAACACCATATATTTT	NA	TRBJ1-3	TRBV7-9	NA
CASSRGGRENTIYF	TGTGCCAGCAGTCGTGGAGGTAGAGAGAACACCATATATTTT	NA	TRBJ1-3	TRBV6-5	NA
CASSEGQGEAFF	TGCGCCAGCAGTGAGGGACAGGGTGAAGCTTTCTTT	TRBD1	TRBJ1-1	TRBV10-1	few
CASSPQGPFNYGYTF	TGCGCCAGCAGCCCCCAGGGGCCGTTTAACTATGGCTACACCTTC	NA	TRBJ1-2	TRBV5-1	NA
CASSLQGANTEAFF	TGTGCCAGCAGTTTGCAGGGGGCGAACACTGAAGCTTTCTTT	TRBD1	TRBJ1-1	TRBV7-9	NA
CASSSRTGGTTGELFF	TGTGCCAGCAGCTCGAGGACAGGCGGGACCACCGGGGAGCTGTTTTTT	NA	TRBJ2-2	TRBV5-5	NA
CASTLPGENYGYTF	TGTGCCAGCACCTTACCAGGGGAGAACTATGGCTACACCTTC	NA	TRBJ1-2	TRBV7-2	once
CSGSLEDRDNYGYTF	TGCAGCGGAAGCCTCGAGGACAGGGATAACTATGGCTACACCTTC	TRBD1	TRBJ1-2	TRBV29-1	few
CASSTDSGSYNEQFF	TGCGCCAGCAGCACGGACTCGGGCTCCTACAATGAGCAGTTCTTC	NA	TRBJ2-1	TRBV5-1	NA
CASRGGTEAFF	TGTGCCAGCAGGGGAGGGACTGAAGCTTTCTTT	NA	TRBJ1-1	TRBV3-1/TRBV3-2	NA
CASSPRGQNEKLFF	TGTGCCAGCTCACCAAGGGGACAGAACGAAAAACTGTTTTTT	TRBD1	TRBJ1-4	TRBV18	NA
CASSQDRGGGGGYTF	TGCGCCAGCAGCCAAGATCGGGGGGGAGGAGGTGGCTACACCTTC	NA	TRBJ1-2	TRBV4-3	NA
CASSLDRGVYGYTF	TGTGCCAGCAGCCTAGACAGGGGTGTGTATGGCTACACCTTC	TRBD1	TRBJ1-2	TRBV28	NA
CASSPRDRAYEQYF	TGTGCCAGCAGCCCCCGGGACAGAGCCTACGAGCAGTACTTC	TRBD1	TRBJ2-7	TRBV14	NA
CASSSPGFTDTQYF	TGTGCCAGCAGCTCTCCGGGGTTCACAGATACGCAGTATTTT	NA	TRBJ2-3	TRBV7-2	NA
CASRTSGGLKLWYF	TGTGCCAGCAGGACTAGCGGGGGGCTCAAGTTATGGTACTTC	TRBD2	TRBJ2-7	TRBV6-5	NA
CASSLDYESVETQYF	TGTGCCAGCAGCTTGGACTACGAATCCGTCGAGACCCAGTACTTC	NA	TRBJ2-5	TRBV7-8	NA
CASSSFTSGSKETQYF	TGTGCCAGCAGCTCCTTTACTAGCGGGAGTAAAGAGACCCAGTACTTC	TRBD2	TRBJ2-5	TRBV7-2	NA
CANSQDLNRGGQFF	TGCGCCAACAGCCAAGATCTGAATAGAGGTGGGCAGTTCTTC	NA	TRBJ2-1	TRBV4-3	NA
CASSHRLFSTGLTSYEQYF	TGTGCCAGCAGCCACCGACTATTCTCAACAGGGCTAACGTCCTACGAGCAGTACTTC	NA	TRBJ2-7	TRBV7-2	NA